This T cell receptor (beta chain) is from a study of T cell clonotyping in hematopoietic cell transplantation. Time point noted: recipient sample about 28 days before transplant, after cytoreduction. This table comes from immunoSEQ multiplex PCR, and its TCRdb copy is limited to in-frame clones, with some not included. Here the sample spans around 24,000 clones, 84% being singletons. The CDR3 has 16 residues. CDR1 SGHRS and CDR2 YFSETQ come from the germline V gene. Trimming removed 0 bases from V and 3 bases from J; junction bases left unmatched: 9. The material was peripheral blood mononuclear cells, obtained before stem cell transplant. This TCR came from a woman aged 60-75 years with acute myeloid leukemia. Some clones in this sample may be carry-over from other donors' samples. The chain recombines TRBV5-1 with TRBJ2-7, with 7 bases identical to TRBD1. CDR3 bases: TGCGCCAGCAGCTTGGGGGACAGTAGAACGTTCTACGAGCAGTACTTC. As protein: CASSLGDSRTFYEQYF.